This is a list of T cell receptor beta chains from one sample in a study of T cells after yellow fever vaccination. TCRdb re-called the 5' RACE reads through MiXCR, storing one row per CDR3 protein. The data show more than 300,000 distinct CDR3 sequences, around 10% seen once. This material consisted of CD4+ T cells sorted from PBMCs, taken 45 days after the yellow fever booster vaccination. The receptors stem from a young man who received the YFV17D yellow fever vaccine. CDR3s include the opening cysteine and the closing phenylalanine or tryptophan. Each record gives: J gene, D gene, clone size, V gene, CDR3 protein, CDR3 DNA. The D gene is left open where the match is weak. The size entry is marked missing in some rows and otherwise reads once, few, many or a size class.

TRBJ1-1	.	few	TRBV12-3/TRBV12-4	CASSVPGGLAEAFF	TGTGCCAGCAGTGTCCCCGGAGGGTTAGCTGAAGCTTTCTTT
TRBJ2-5	.	few	TRBV10-3	CAISSSGAAETQYF	TGTGCCATCAGTTCCTCAGGGGCGGCAGAGACCCAGTACTTC
TRBJ2-3	.	.	TRBV20-1	CSAPLSTADTQYF	TGCAGTGCTCCACTCTCGACAGCAGATACGCAGTATTTT
TRBJ2-1	TRBD1	.	TRBV20-1	CSARADRGFYNEQFF	TGCAGTGCTAGAGCGGACAGGGGCTTCTACAATGAGCAGTTCTTC
TRBJ2-4	.	many	TRBV7-9	CASSPRQELGNIQYF	TGTGCCAGCAGCCCCCGACAGGAATTGGGAAACATTCAGTACTTC
TRBJ2-5	TRBD2	many	TRBV7-2	CASSPGLGYQETQYF	TGTGCCAGCAGCCCCGGACTAGGGTACCAAGAGACCCAGTACTTC
TRBJ2-5	.	.	TRBV20-1	CSARDPAFSVTQYF	TGCAGTGCTAGAGATCCGGCGTTTTCGGTGACCCAGTACTTC
TRBJ1-1	TRBD1	many	TRBV5-1	CASSPGQGTNTEAFF	TGCGCCAGCAGTCCCGGACAGGGGACGAACACTGAAGCTTTCTTT
TRBJ1-2	.	.	TRBV5-1	CASSLEAGQKIF	TGCGCCAGCAGCTTGGAGGCAGGGCAGAAGATCTTC
TRBJ1-5	.	.	TRBV7-2	CASSLVAGTYQPQHF	TGTGCCAGCAGCTTAGTAGCAGGGACTTATCAGCCCCAGCATTTT
TRBJ1-5	TRBD1	few	TRBV4-1	CASSQEGDREDQPQHF	TGCGCCAGCAGCCAAGAAGGCGACAGGGAGGATCAGCCCCAGCATTTT
TRBJ2-2	.	.	TRBV6-5	CASRRTEANTGELFF	TGTGCCAGCAGGAGGACGGAGGCGAACACCGGGGAGCTGTTTTTT
TRBJ1-2	.	many	TRBV7-2	CASSLGLNYGYTF	TGTGCCAGCAGCTTAGGACTGAACTATGGCTACACCTTC